The sequence of this T cell receptor (beta chain) was determined in a study of T-cell reconstitution after alpha-beta-depleted transplantation in children. Trimming removed 5 bases from V and 1 base from J, with 12 bases in between. The CDR3 runs 15 residues. Germline V gene lookup returns CDR1 SGHAT and CDR2 FQDESV (reference sequence). Unique molecular identifiers were used to barcode this TCRbeta library. TCRdb itself ran the PCR reads through MiXCR, one entry per CDR3 protein. This table has about 72,000 distinct CDR3 sequences, 6% to 8% appearing once. The material sequenced was PBMCs from the stem cell graft donor, taken from the stem cell graft. The rearrangement uses TRBV11-1 and TRBJ2-1, with D possibly matching TRBD2 (5 bases). The receptor's source is a human donor who donated a stem cell graft to a child with acute lymphoblastic leukemia. This CDR3 reads CASSPRLNSYNEQFF. The DNA of the CDR3 is TGTGCCAGCAGCCCAAGACTAAATTCCTACAATGAGCAGTTCTTC.